This T cell receptor beta chain was retrieved from a study of T cell responses to AZD1222 COVID-19 vaccine. Profiling relied on immunoSEQ multiplex PCR, and the TCRdb table lists in-frame clones only, not all of them. Of more than 80,000 clones listed, 90% are singletons. The germline V gene has CDR1 LGHDT and CDR2 YNNKEL (reference sequence). The ends were cut back, 1 base at V and 1 base at J, with 10 bases in the middle. This CDR3 has 15 amino acids. The analysis combined second doses at about 4 or about 12 weeks. Points from the study as a whole: At baseline, seropositivity was found in only six or seven AZD1222 recipients.

A remark on this clone: Its target is unknown.

The origin of this receptor is an adult who received the AZD1222 COVID-19 vaccine. The sample was peripheral blood, taken 28 days after the second AZD1222 dose. This chain connects TRBV3-1 (or the pseudogene TRBV3-2) to TRBJ2-5, with a weak D call TRBD2 (5 bases). The chain's CDR3 is CASSQGSGPQETQYF. DNA for the CDR3: TGTGCCAGCAGCCAAGGCAGCGGCCCCCAAGAGACCCAGTACTTC.